These T cell receptor beta chains were read from a single sample in a study of technical replicates of blood from a handful of donors. The table came from immunoSEQ multiplex PCR; TCRdb's copy has only in-frame clones and leaves some out. The sample contains 76,000 or so clones, about 91% of which appear only once. Material: T cells isolated from PBMCs. Every receptor here comes from a human donor in good health. Each CDR3 is given with its conserved first and last residue. The size entry is marked missing in some rows and otherwise reads once, few, many or a size class.

NA,TRBV7-9,TRBJ1-4,CASSPRRVANEKLFF
NA,TRBV2,TRBJ1-1,CASSTTLGDTEAFF
NA,TRBV4-1,TRBJ1-4,CASSHSNGEKLFF
NA,TRBV4-1,TRBJ2-1,CASRPGTGGFNEQFF
once,TRBV4-1,TRBJ2-2,CASSHIGGVNTGELFF
NA,TRBV9,TRBJ1-6,CASSSRGNYNSPLHF
NA,TRBV10-1,TRBJ2-3,CASSPSIVAARGYF
NA,TRBV7-2,TRBJ2-7,CASSLLLAGWVEQYF
NA,TRBV13,TRBJ2-7,CASSTPGGRGTAYEQYF
NA,TRBV6-1,TRBJ1-3,CASSQTGNTIYF
NA,TRBV6-6,TRBJ2-5,CASSGLGTETQYF
NA,TRBV6-6,TRBJ2-7,CASSFTGTVSYEQYF
NA,TRBV28,TRBJ2-3,CATGLAGVDTQYF
NA,TRBV30,TRBJ1-1,CAWSLSVEAFF
NA,TRBV5-5,TRBJ1-3,CASSLGSSSSGNTIYF
NA,TRBV7-9,TRBJ2-2,CASIFESRVRKLTGELFF
few,TRBV5-1,TRBJ1-1,CASSSSDLNTEAFF
NA,TRBV6-5,TRBJ2-7,CASTSMSGRAYEQYF
NA,TRBV30,TRBJ2-7,CAWGTGRGWEQYF
few,TRBV4-1,TRBJ1-1,CASSQDQWQVNTEAFF
NA,TRBV5-1,TRBJ2-7,CASSSRTGFYEQYF
few,TRBV5-4,TRBJ2-1,CASSPAGVADPYNEQFF
NA,TRBV7-9,TRBJ2-7,CASSLVMLGEGYEQYF
NA,TRBV19,TRBJ1-2,CAIRTGDGYTF
once,TRBV6-1,TRBJ1-5,CASSDGTGEGQPQHF
NA,TRBV19,TRBJ2-3,CASKKGALLTDTQYF
NA,TRBV15,TRBJ2-3,CATSREGQPTDTQYF
NA,TRBV5-1,TRBJ2-2,CASSSGGDSQYTGELFF
NA,TRBV14,TRBJ2-7,CASSQAPQRMLYEQYF
NA,TRBV28,TRBJ2-3,CATDQGRTDTQYF
NA,TRBV19,TRBJ2-6,CASSIARISSGANVLTF
NA,TRBV6-5,TRBJ1-2,CASSRQGAERYTF
once,TRBV10-1,TRBJ2-1,CASGSGTFSYNEQFF
NA,TRBV19,TRBJ1-5,CASSRQSYSNQPQHF
NA,TRBV27,TRBJ2-7,CASSDRPLGYEQYF
NA,TRBV9,TRBJ2-5,CASSAEETQYF
NA,TRBV6-5,TRBJ2-5,CASSYGQAQETQYF
NA,TRBV28,TRBJ2-4,CASSSHGTEENIQYF
NA,TRBV10-3,TRBJ1-2,CAISDQGQDYGYTF
NA,TRBV6-5,TRBJ2-2,CASSSGRSGTGELFF
NA,TRBV5-1,TRBJ2-7,CASSLEVQGMGEQYF
few,TRBV9,TRBJ2-7,CASSPTTGVFQQYF
NA,TRBV21-1,TRBJ2-1,CASRTGGQDNEQFF
NA,TRBV4-1,TRBJ2-1,CASSHPRTGSVNEQFF
NA,TRBV14,TRBJ1-1,CASSIRQGGLAEAFF